A single sample gave rise to the 9 T cell receptor beta chains below, sequenced in a study of shared clonotypes between healthy human individuals. Some clones are missing from TCRdb's copy, which holds only in-frame ones; the method was immunoSEQ multiplex PCR. The data show over 1.5 million clones, 98% seen once. Source material: naive CD4+ T cells sorted from blood. The subset was: CD45RA+ positively selected. The receptors derive from a man in his thirties or forties in good health.

This chain joins TRBV5-1 and TRBJ2-3; 14 positions agree with TRBD2. This CDR3 comprises 19 residues. Per the germline V gene, CDR1 is SGHRS and CDR2 is YFSETQ. Trimming cost V 3 bases and J 4 bases; bases outside gene matches: 13. The CDR3, as DNA: TGCGCCAGCAGCTCAAAGGGGACTAGCGGGAGTTATTTCGCAGATACGCAGTATTTT. It yields the protein CASSSKGTSGSYFADTQYF.

As to this clone: Other nucleotide sequences from this sample produce the same CDR3. The chain couples TRBV7-9 to TRBJ1-5; possible D gene TRBD1, 6 bases. CDR3 size: 13 residues. Germline V gene lookup returns CDR1 SEHNR and CDR2 FQNEAQ (reference sequence). Trimming took off 3 bases at V and 7 bases at J, with 10 bases between the two ends. The CDR3 nucleotides read TGTGCCAGCAGCTTGAGGGGGAACCAGCCCCAGCATTTT. Residues: CASSLRGNQPQHF.

This chain links TRBV7-5 with TRBJ2-7; the table's D call, TRBD2, has no DNA check behind it. TRBV7-5 is an annotated pseudogene. CDR3 length: 18 amino acids. The CDR3 spells CARSSLPSEREDVYEQYF. The CDR3 DNA sequence: TGTGCCAGAAGCTCACTCCCGTCCGAGCGGGAGGATGTTTACGAGCAGTACTTC.

The rearrangement joins TRBV7-2 to TRBJ1-1; 10 bases fit TRBD1. Germline-derived CDR1 and CDR2 are SGHTA and FQGNSA. The J segment lost 12 bases and the V segment lost 5 bases, leaving 12 bases of the junction unmatched. This CDR3 is built from 14 residues. CDR3 residues: CASSVPGQGKETFF. In nucleotides, the CDR3 is TGTGCCAGCAGCGTTCCGGGACAGGGGAAGGAAACTTTCTTT.

CDR3: CASSSYDRGPEKLFF. The CDR3 nucleotides read TGTGCCAGCAGTTCATATGACAGGGGGCCTGAAAAACTGTTTTTT. The chain carries TRBV28 and TRBJ1-4; TRBD1 aligns across 10 bases. CDR1 is MDHEN, CDR2 SYDVKM, per germline. The length of the CDR3 is 15 residues. The junction had 6 bases not matched to a gene; V was cut back by 4 bases and J by 7 bases.

The chain employs TRBV10-3 and TRBJ2-7, with a tentative D call TRBD1 (6 bases). CDR3 length: 17 amino acids. V lost 0 bases and J 4 bases, leaving 19 bases between the germline ends. The germline CDR1 and CDR2 sequences are ENHRY and SYGVKD. The CDR3 is CAISESRQGQGSYEQYF. CDR3 sequence (DNA): TGTGCCATCAGTGAGTCGAGGCAGGGACAAGGATCTTACGAGCAGTACTTC.

This chain uses TRBV15 with TRBJ1-3; weak D call: TRBD1 (5 bases). The germline gives CDR1 LNHNV, CDR2 YYDKDF (reference sequence). V lost 8 bases to trimming and J lost 4 bases, with 9 bases between them. The CDR3 consists of 12 residues. The CDR3 here is CATRDGGNTIYF. The CDR3 DNA reads as TGTGCCACCCGGGACGGAGGAAACACCATATATTTT.

This chain connects TRBV19 to TRBJ2-7, with a weak D call TRBD2 (6 bases). Germline lookup yields CDR1 LNHDA and CDR2 SQIVND (reference sequence). V was cut by 5 bases and J by 2 bases, with 13 bases left in between. CDR3 length equals 14 residues. The CDR3 here is CASSGSGSAYEQYF. The CDR3, as DNA: TGTGCCAGTAGTGGGTCCGGGAGCGCCTACGAGCAGTACTTC.

The rearrangement joins TRBV5-1 to TRBJ2-3; D possibly corresponds to TRBD2 (6 bases). The CDR3 is made up of 14 amino acids. The germline gives CDR1 SGHRS, CDR2 YFSETQ. V lost 6 bases, J lost 4 bases, and 15 bases lay in between. Written as DNA, the CDR3 is TGCGCCAGCATTCCCAGGTGGGGGGCAGATACGCAGTATTTT. Protein: CASIPRWGADTQYF.